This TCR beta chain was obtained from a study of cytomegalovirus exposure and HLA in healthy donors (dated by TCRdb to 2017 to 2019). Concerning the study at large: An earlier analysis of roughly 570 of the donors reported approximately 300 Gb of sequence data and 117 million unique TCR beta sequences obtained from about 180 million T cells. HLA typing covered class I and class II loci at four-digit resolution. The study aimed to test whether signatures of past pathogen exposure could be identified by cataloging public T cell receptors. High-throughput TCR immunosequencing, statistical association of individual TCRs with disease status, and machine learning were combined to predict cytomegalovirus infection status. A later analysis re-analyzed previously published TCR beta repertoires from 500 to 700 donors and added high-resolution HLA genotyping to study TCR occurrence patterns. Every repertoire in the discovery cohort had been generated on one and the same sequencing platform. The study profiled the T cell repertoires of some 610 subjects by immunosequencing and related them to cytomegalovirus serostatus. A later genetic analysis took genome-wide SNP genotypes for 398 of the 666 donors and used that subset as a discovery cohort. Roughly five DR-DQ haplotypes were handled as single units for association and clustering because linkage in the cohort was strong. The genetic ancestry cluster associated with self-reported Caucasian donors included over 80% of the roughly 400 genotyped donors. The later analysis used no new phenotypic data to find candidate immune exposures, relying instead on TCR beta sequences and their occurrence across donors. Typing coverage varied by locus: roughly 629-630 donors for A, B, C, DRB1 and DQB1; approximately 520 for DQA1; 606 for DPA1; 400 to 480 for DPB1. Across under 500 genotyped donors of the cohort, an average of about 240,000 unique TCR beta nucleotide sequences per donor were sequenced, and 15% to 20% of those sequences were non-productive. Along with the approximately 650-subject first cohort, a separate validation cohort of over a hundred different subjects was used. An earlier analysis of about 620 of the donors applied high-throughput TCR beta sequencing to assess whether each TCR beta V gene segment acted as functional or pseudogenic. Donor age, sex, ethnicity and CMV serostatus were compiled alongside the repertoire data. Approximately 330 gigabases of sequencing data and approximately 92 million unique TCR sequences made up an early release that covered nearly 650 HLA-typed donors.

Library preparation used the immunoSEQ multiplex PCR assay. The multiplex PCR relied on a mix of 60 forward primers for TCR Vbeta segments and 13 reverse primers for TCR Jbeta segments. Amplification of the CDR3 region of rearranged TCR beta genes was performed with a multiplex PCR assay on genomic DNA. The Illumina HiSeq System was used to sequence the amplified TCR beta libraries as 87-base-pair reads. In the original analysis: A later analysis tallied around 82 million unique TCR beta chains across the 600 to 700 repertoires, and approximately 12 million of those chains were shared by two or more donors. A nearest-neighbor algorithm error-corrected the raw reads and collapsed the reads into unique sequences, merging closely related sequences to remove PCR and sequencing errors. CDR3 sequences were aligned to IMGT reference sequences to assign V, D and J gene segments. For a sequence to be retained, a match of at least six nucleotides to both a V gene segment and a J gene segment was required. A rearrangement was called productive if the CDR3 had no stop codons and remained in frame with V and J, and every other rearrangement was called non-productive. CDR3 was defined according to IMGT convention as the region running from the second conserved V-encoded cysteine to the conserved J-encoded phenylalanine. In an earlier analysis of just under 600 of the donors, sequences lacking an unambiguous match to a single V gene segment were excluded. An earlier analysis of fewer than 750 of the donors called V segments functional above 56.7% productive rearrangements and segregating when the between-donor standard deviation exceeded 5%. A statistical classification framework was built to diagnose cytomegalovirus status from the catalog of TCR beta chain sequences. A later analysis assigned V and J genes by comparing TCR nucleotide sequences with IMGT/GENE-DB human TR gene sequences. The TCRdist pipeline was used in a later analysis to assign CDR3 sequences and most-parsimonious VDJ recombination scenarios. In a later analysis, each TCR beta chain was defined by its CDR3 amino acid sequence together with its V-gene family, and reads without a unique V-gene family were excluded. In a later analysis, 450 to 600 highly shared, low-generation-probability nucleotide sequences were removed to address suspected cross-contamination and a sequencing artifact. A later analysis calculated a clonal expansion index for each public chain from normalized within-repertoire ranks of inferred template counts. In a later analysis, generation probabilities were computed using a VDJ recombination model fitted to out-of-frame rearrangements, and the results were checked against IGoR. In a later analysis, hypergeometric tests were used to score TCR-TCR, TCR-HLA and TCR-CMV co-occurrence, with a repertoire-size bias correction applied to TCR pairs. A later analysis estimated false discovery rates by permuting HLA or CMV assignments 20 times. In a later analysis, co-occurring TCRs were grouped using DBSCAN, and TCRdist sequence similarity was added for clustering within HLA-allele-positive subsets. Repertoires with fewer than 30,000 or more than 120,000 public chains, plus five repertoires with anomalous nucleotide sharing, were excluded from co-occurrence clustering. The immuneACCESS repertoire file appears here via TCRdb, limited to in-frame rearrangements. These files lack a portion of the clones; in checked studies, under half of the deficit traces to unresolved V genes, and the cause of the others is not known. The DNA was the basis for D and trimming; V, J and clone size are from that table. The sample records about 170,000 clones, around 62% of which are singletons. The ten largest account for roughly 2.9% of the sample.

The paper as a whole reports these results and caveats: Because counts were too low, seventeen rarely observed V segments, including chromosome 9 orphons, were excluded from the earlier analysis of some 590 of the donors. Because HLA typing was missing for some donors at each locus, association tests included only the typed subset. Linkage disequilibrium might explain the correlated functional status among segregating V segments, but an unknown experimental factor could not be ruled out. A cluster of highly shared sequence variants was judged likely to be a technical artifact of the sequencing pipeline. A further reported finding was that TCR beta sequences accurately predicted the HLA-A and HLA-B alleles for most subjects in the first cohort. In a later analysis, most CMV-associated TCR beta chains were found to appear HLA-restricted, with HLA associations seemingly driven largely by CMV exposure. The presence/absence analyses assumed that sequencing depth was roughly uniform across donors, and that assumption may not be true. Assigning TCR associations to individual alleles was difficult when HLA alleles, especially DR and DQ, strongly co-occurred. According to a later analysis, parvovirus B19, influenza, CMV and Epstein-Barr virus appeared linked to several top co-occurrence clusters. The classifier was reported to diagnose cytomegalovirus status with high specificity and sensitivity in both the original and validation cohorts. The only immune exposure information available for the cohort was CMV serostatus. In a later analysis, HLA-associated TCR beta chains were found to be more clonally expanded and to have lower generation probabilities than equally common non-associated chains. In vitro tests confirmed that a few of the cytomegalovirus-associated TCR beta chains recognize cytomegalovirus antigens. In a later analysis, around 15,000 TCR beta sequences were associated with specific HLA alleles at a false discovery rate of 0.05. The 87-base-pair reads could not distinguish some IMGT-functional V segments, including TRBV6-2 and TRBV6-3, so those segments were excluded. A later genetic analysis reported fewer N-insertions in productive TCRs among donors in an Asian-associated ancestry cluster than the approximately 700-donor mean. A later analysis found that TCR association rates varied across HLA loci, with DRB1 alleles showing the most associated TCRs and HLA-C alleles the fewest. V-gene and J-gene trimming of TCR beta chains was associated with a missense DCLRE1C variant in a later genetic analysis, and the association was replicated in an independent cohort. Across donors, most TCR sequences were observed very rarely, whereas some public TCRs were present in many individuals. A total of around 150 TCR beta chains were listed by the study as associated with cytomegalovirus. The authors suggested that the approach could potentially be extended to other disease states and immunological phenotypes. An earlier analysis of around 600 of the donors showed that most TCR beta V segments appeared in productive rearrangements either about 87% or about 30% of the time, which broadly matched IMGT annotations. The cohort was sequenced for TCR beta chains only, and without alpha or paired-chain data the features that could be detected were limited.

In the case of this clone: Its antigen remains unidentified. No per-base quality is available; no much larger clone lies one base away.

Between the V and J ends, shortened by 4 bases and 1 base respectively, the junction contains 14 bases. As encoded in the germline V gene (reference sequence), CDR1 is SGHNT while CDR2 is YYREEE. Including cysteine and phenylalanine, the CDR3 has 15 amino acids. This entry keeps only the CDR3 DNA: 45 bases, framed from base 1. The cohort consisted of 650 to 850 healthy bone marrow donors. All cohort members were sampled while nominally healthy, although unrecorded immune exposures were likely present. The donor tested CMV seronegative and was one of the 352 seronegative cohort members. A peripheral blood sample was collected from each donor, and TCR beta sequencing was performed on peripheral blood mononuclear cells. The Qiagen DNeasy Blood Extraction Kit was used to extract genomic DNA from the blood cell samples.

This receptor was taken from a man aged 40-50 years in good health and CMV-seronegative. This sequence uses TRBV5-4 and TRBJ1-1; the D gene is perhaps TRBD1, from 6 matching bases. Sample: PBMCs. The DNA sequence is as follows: TGTGCCAGCAGCCGATCAGGACAGACGAACACTGAAGCTTTCTTT. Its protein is CASSRSGQTNTEAFF.